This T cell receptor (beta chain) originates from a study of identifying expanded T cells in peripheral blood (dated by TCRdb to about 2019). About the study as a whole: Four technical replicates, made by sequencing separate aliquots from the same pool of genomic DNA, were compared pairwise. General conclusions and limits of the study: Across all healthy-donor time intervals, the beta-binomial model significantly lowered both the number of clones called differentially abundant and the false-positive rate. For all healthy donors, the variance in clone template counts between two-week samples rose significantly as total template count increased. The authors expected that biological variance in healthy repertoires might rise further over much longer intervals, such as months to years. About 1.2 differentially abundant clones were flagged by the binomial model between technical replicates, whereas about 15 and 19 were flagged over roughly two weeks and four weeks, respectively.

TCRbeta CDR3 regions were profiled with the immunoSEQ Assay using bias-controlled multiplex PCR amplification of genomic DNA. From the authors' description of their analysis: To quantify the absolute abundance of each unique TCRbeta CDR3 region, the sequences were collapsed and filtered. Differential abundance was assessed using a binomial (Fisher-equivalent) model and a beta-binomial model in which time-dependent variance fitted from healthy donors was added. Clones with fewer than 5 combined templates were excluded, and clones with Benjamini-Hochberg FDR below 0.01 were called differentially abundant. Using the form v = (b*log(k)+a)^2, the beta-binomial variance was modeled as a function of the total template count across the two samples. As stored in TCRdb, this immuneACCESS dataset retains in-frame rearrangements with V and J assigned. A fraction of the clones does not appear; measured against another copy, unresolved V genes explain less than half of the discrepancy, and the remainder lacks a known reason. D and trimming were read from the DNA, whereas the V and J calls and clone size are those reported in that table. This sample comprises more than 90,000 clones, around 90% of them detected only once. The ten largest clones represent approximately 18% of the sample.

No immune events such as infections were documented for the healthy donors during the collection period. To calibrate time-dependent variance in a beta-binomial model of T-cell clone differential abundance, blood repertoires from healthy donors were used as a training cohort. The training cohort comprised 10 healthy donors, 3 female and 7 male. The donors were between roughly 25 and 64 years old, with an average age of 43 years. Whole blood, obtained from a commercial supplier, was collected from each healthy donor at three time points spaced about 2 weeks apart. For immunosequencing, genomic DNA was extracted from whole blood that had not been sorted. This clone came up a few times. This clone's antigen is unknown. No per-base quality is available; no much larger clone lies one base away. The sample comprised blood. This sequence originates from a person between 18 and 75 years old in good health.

The DNA is as follows: TGTGCCTGGAGCCGGGACAGGGTTATATCACCCCTCCACTTT. The encoded protein is CAWSRDRVISPLHF. The rearranged chain carries TRBV30 and TRBJ1-6, with TRBD1 matching 9 junction bases. From a lookup of the germline V gene (reference sequence), CDR1 and CDR2 are GTSNPN and SVGIG. The germline V end is reduced by 3 bases and the J end by 10 bases; junction bases left unmatched: 7. There are 14 amino acids in the CDR3, from cysteine to phenylalanine inclusive. Only CDR3 DNA is held: 42 bases, read in frame from base 1.